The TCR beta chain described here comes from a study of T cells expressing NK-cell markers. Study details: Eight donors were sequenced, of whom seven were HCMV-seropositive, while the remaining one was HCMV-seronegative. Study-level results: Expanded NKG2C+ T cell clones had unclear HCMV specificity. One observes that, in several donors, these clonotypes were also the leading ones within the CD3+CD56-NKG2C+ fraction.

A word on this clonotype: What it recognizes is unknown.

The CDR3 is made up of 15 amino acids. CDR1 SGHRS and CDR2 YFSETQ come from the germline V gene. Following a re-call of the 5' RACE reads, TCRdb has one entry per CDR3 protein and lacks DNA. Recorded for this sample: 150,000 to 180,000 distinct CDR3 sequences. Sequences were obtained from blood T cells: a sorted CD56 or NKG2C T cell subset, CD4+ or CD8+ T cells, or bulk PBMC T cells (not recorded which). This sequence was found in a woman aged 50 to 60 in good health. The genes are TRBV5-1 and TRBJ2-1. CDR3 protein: CASSNEDLAYNEQFF. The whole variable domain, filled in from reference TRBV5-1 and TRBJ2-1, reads KAGVTQTPRYLIKTRGQQVTLSCSPISGHRSVSWYQQTPGQGLQFLFEYFSETQRNKGNFPGRFSGRQFSNSRSEMNVSTLELGDSALYLCASSNEDLAYNEQFFGPGTRLTVL.